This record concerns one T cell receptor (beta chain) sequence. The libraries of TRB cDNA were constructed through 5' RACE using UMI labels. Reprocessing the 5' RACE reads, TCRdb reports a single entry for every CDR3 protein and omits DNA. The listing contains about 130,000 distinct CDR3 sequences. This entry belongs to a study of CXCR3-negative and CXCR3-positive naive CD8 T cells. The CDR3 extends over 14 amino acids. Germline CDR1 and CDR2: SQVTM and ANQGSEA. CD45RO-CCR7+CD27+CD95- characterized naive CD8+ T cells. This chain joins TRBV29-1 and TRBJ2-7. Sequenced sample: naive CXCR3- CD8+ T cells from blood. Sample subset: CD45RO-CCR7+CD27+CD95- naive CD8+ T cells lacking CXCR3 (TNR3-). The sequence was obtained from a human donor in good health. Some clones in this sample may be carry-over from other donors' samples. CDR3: CSVVRSRSSYEQYF.